Included here is one T cell receptor beta chain sequence, with context. Its antigen is unknown. The data derive from a study of Ad26.COV2.S vaccination and SARS-CoV-2 variants. This CDR3 contains 15 residues. CDR1 is ENHRY and CDR2 is SYGVKD in the germline V gene. The junction had 8 bases not matched to a gene; V was cut back by 5 bases and J by 6 bases. Study-level points and caveats: Total responses of T cells may have been underestimated by the analyses of TCR breadth and depth. After vaccination, substantial breadth of spike-specific CD8+ and CD4+ responses was reported.

The method was immunoSEQ multiplex PCR; TCRdb's version includes in-frame clones alone and lacks a portion of them. Of about 350,000 clones listed, 65% to 90% are singletons. Noted treatment: about 20 received Ad26.COV2.S at low or high dose, single or two shots; about 5 received placebo; per-sample allocation not given. Sampling was performed 63 days after the first vaccine or placebo injection. Based in Boston, the donor was an adult of 18-55 years. This clonotype originated in a person aged 18 to 65 who received the Ad26.COV2.S COVID-19 vaccine or a placebo. The material sequenced was peripheral blood, taken in a trial of Ad26.COV2.S vaccine versus placebo. The V call is TRBV10-3, the J call TRBJ2-7, with 12 bases identical to TRBD2. DNA for the CDR3: TGTGCCATCAGTTTGGGGCTAGCGGGAGGGGGCGAGCAGTACTTC. This gives the protein CAISLGLAGGGEQYF.